This T cell receptor beta chain was profiled in a study of T cell changes during pregnancy in multiple sclerosis. Method: immunoSEQ multiplex PCR; TCRdb's copy keeps in-frame clones and lacks some. There are tens of thousands of clones in the sample; about 89% occur only once, and roughly 0.58% lies in the top ten. Germline V gene data show CDR1 as SGHRS and CDR2 as YFSETQ. The CDR3 is 15 amino acids. The germline V and J ends were trimmed by 1 base and 1 base, with 8 bases remaining between them. Sequencing was performed on CD4+ T cells from peripheral blood mononuclear cells, taken in the first trimester of pregnancy. This clonotype originated in a female donor with multiple sclerosis, enrolled in a pregnancy study. The rearrangement joins TRBV5-1 to TRBJ2-2; the D gene is possibly TRBD1 (6 bases). CDR3 protein: CASSLKTGNTGELFF. The CDR3 nucleotides are TGCGCCAGCAGCTTGAAGACAGGGAACACCGGGGAGCTGTTTTTT.